The 17 T cell receptor beta chains below come from one sample, sequenced in a study of blood T cell repertoires in COVID-19. The table came from immunoSEQ multiplex PCR; TCRdb's copy has only in-frame clones and leaves some out. The sample holds about 160,000 clones, 88% seen once. Sequencing used PBMCs or T cells enriched from blood (not recorded which). The origin of the receptors is a woman aged 45-60 years who had recovered from COVID-19.

The chain employs TRBV7-7 and TRBJ2-1; D gene uncertain. The ends were cut back, 5 bases at V and 0 bases at J, with 11 bases in the middle. The CDR3 contains 15 residues. Germline CDR1 is SSHAT and CDR2 is FNYEAQ (reference sequence). Written as DNA, the CDR3 is TGTGCCAGCAGCCAGACTGCCAGCTCCTACAATGAGCAGTTCTTC. Translated: CASSQTASSYNEQFF.

The chain combines TRBV4-2 with TRBJ2-2, with 10 positions matching TRBD1. J was trimmed by 3 bases and V by 2 bases; bases with no gene match: 9. The germline gives CDR1 LGHNA, CDR2 YNFKEQ. The length of the CDR3 is 18 residues. CDR3 DNA: TGTGCCAGCAGCCAACGCGCGAGACAGGGGGCGTACACCGGGGAGCTGTTTTTT. Translating it yields CASSQRARQGAYTGELFF.

This clone was observed once. This chain links TRBV6-5 with TRBJ2-7, with a possible D match to TRBD2 (6 bases). Germline CDR1 MNHEY, CDR2 SVGAGI. V lost 4 bases to trimming and J lost 7 bases, with 14 bases between them. The CDR3 contains 13 residues. As DNA, the CDR3 is TGTGCCAGCAGTTTGCCCGGGGGAGCTGAGCAGTACTTC. Translated, it gives CASSLPGGAEQYF.

V gene TRBV5-4 combines with J gene TRBJ2-7; D is uncertain. Germline CDR1 reads SGHNT; CDR2 reads YYREEE (reference sequence). This CDR3 has 15 amino acids. The ends were cut back, 0 bases at V and 6 bases at J, with 16 bases in the middle. Here the CDR3 DNA reads TGTGCCAGCAGCTTGGGAGGCCAAGGAATAGGCGAGCAGTACTTC. Translated: CASSLGGQGIGEQYF.

The chain carries TRBV4-3 and TRBJ2-7, with TRBD1 matching 11 bases. The CDR3 has 16 residues. In germline, CDR1 is LGHNA, CDR2 YSLEER. The trim removed 4 bases at V and 0 bases at J, leaving 5 bases unmatched. CDR3 in DNA: TGCGCCAGCAGCCCTGGGACAGGGGGGAACTCCTACGAGCAGTACTTC. It codes for CASSPGTGGNSYEQYF.

J is TRBJ2-7 and V is TRBV5-5; 7 bases are shared with TRBD1. CDR1 SGHKS and CDR2 YYEKEE come from the germline V gene (reference sequence). CDR3 length: 15 amino acids. Losses at the gene ends were 4 bases for V and 0 bases for J; bases not matched to a gene: 7. The CDR3 is CASSQPGQYSYEQYF. The CDR3 bases are TGTGCCAGCAGCCAGCCGGGACAGTACTCCTACGAGCAGTACTTC.

The CDR3 here is CASGLARATAQPQHF. CDR3 coding DNA: TGTGCTAGTGGTTTGGCCAGGGCGACGGCTCAGCCCCAGCATTTT. V and J are TRBV12-5 and TRBJ1-5; D may be TRBD1 (5 bases). V lost 1 base and J 6 bases, leaving 13 bases between the germline ends. Looked up from germline, CDR1 is LGHNT and CDR2 is FRNRAP. CDR3 length: 15 amino acids.

The table lists this clone with a few counts. The gene calls are TRBV10-3 and TRBJ1-4; 7 bases map to TRBD1. The germline V gene encodes CDR1 ENHRY and CDR2 SYGVKD. The CDR3 is 13 residues long. The ends lost 6 bases at V and 5 bases at J; junction bases unmatched: 3. The CDR3 coding sequence is TGTGCCATCAGCGAGACAGGGAATGAAAAACTGTTTTTT. This encodes CAISETGNEKLFF.

V is TRBV9 and J is TRBJ2-1; 8 positions match TRBD1. Germline lookup yields CDR1 SGDLS and CDR2 YYNGEE. The ends lost 0 bases at V and 4 bases at J; junction bases unmatched: 3. The CDR3 sequence is 15 residues long. The CDR3, as DNA: TGTGCCAGCAGCGTAGACCAGGGGGCTTACAATGAGCAGTTCTTC. It translates to CASSVDQGAYNEQFF.

The rearrangement uses TRBV2 and TRBJ2-1, with 8 bases aligning to TRBD2. This CDR3 spans 12 amino acids. The germline V gene encodes CDR1 SNHLY and CDR2 FYNNEI. After removal of 7 bases from V and 7 bases from J, the junction contained 3 bases not matched to a gene. Written as DNA, the CDR3 is TGTGCCAGCAACCCGGGAGGGAATGAGCAGTTCTTC. This encodes CASNPGGNEQFF.

The gene calls are TRBV6-5 and TRBJ2-3; D may be TRBD1 (5 bases). CDR3 size: 15 residues. Trimming took off 5 bases at V and 0 bases at J, with 12 bases between the two ends. Germline V gives CDR1 MNHEY, CDR2 SVGAGI. CDR3 DNA: TGTGCCAGCAGTCCCCGTGGGGCTAGCACAGATACGCAGTATTTT. It specifies CASSPRGASTDTQYF.

The rearrangement uses TRBV7-3 and TRBJ2-3, with 8 bases matching TRBD1. Trimming cost V 5 bases and J 0 bases; bases outside gene matches: 7. This CDR3 region has 16 residues. Germline loops: CDR1 SGHTA, CDR2 FQGTGA. The CDR3 sequence: CASSPGQAPSTDTQYF. The CDR3 nucleotides read TGTGCCAGCAGCCCGGGACAGGCCCCTAGCACAGATACGCAGTATTTT.

The table lists this clone with a few counts. The CDR3 region is CASSSIGAGGGTDTQYF. The CDR3 nucleotides read TGTGCCAGCAGCTCTATCGGAGCGGGGGGTGGCACAGATACGCAGTATTTT. V is TRBV5-6 and J is TRBJ2-3; the match to TRBD2 covers 9 bases. The CDR3 covers 17 residues. Germline values: CDR1 SGHDT, CDR2 YYEEEE. V shed 3 bases and J 1 base; nucleotides not matched to a gene: 9. Full variable domain (missing parts from reference TRBV5-6 and TRBJ2-3): DAGVTQSPTHLIKTRGQQVTLRCSPKSGHDTVSWYQQALGQGPQFIFQYYEEEERQRGNFPDRFSGHQFPNYSSELNVNALLLGDSALYLCASSSIGAGGGTDTQYFGPGTRLTVL.

This clone was recorded once. The V gene is TRBV18, the J gene TRBJ1-1, with D uncertain. From germline, CDR1 is KGHSH and CDR2 LQKENI. V lost 3 bases and J 0 bases, leaving 11 bases between the germline ends. The length of the CDR3 is 15 residues. DNA of the CDR3: TGTGCCAGCTCACCCCTCAGAAGTCTGAACACTGAAGCTTTCTTT. It yields the protein CASSPLRSLNTEAFF. The whole variable domain, filled in from reference TRBV18 and TRBJ1-1, reads NAGVMQNPRHLVRRRGQEARLRCSPMKGHSHVYWYRQLPEEGLKFMVYLQKENIIDESGMPKERFSAEFPKEGPSILRIQQVVRGDSAAYFCASSPLRSLNTEAFFGQGTRLTVV.

This chain joins TRBV19 and TRBJ1-3, with TRBD1 as a possible D gene (6 bases). CDR3 size: 15 residues. Germline CDR1 LNHDA, CDR2 SQIVND (reference sequence). The germline V and J ends were trimmed by 7 bases and 0 bases, with 13 bases remaining between them. CDR3 coding DNA: TGTGCCAGTAACGACAGGAGTACCTCTGGAAACACCATATATTTT. Its protein product is CASNDRSTSGNTIYF.

This clone was picked up a small number of times. The chain combines TRBV6-6 with TRBJ1-1; D remains ambiguous. V shed 6 bases and J shed 5 bases, with 19 bases lying between them. Germline V gives CDR1 MNHNY, CDR2 SVGAGI (reference sequence). The CDR3 runs 15 residues. CDR3 amino acids: CASSTSPEGGTEAFF. DNA for the CDR3: TGTGCCAGCAGCACTTCGCCGGAGGGCGGAACTGAAGCTTTCTTT.

The chain couples TRBV9 to TRBJ2-1; 9 nucleotides match TRBD1. CDR1 and CDR2 (germline): SGDLS, YYNGEE. This CDR3 comprises 15 residues. The trim removed 4 bases at V and 7 bases at J, leaving 9 bases unmatched. The CDR3: CASSPRDRDSNEQFF. The CDR3 DNA reads as TGTGCCAGCAGCCCGCGGGACAGGGATTCTAATGAGCAGTTCTTC.